One sample yielded the 10 T cell receptor beta chains listed below, sequenced in a study of CD8+CD57+ T cells in acquired aplastic anemia. Using genomic DNA as the template, TCR beta VDJ and CDR3 profiling was carried out. TCRdb analysed the reads with MiXCR anew, one entry per CDR3 protein. Counted here are about 160,000 distinct CDR3 sequences, 40% to 50% occurring once; the ten biggest clones make up approximately 3%. For sequencing, patients were chosen who had shown expansion of CD8+CD57+ cells by flow cytometry. Sample: sorted CD4+, CD8+, or CD8+CD57+ T cells (not recorded which) from PBMCs. The receptor source for this set is a human donor with aplastic anemia.

In its sample, this clonotype was seen many times. This chain links TRBV5-1 with TRBJ2-7, with D perhaps TRBD2 (5 bases). V was shortened by 7 bases and J by 0 bases, with 14 bases between the two germline ends. This CDR3 is built from 14 residues. The germline V gene has CDR1 SGHRS and CDR2 YFSETQ. The CDR3 sequence: CASSEAGVSYEQYF. The CDR3, as DNA: TGCGCCAGCTCGGAGGCCGGGGTCTCCTACGAGCAGTACTTC.

The count of this clonotype is one. The rearrangement joins TRBV6-1 to TRBJ2-7, with a tentative D call TRBD2 (6 bases). Germline CDR1 MNHNS, CDR2 SASEGT. Trimming left V 2 bases short and J 5 bases short, with 16 bases between. The CDR3 loop spans 15 amino acids. Written as DNA, the CDR3 is TGTGCCAGCAGTGAAAGGGCGGGATCTTCCGACGAGCAGTACTTC. Its translation: CASSERAGSSDEQYF.

The chain couples TRBV2 to TRBJ1-6, with a weak D call TRBD1 (5 bases). Trimming removed 5 bases from V and 10 bases from J, with 18 bases in between. CDR1 and CDR2 (germline): SNHLY, FYNNEI. The CDR3 loop spans 15 amino acids. The CDR3 sequence: CASSFGDAGVSPLHF. DNA for the CDR3: TGTGCCAGCAGTTTTGGGGACGCCGGGGTCTCACCCCTCCACTTT.

The chain uses TRBV11-1 and TRBJ2-3; the D gene could be TRBD1 or TRBD2 (6 bases each). Germline CDR1 is SGHAT and CDR2 is FQDESV (reference sequence). V dropped 7 bases and J dropped 1 base, with 15 bases sitting between them. This CDR3 has 15 residues. CDR3 amino acids: CASTRGGRGTDTQYF. CDR3 sequence (DNA): TGTGCCAGCACCCGTGGGGGGCGGGGCACAGATACGCAGTATTTT.

The chain joins TRBV2 to TRBJ2-7, with 7 bases that match TRBD2. Germline CDR1 is SNHLY and CDR2 is FYNNEI. The CDR3 spans 12 residues. V lost 6 bases and J lost 3; bases outside the gene matches: 2. CDR3 nucleotides: TGTGCCAGCAGACTAGCGAGCTACGAGCAGTACTTC. It translates to CASRLASYEQYF. The variable domain in full, completed from reference TRBV2 and TRBJ2-7, reads EPEVTQTPSHQVTQMGQEVILRCVPISNHLYFYWYRQILGQKVEFLVSFYNNEISEKSEIFDDQFSVERPDGSNFTLKIRSTKLEDSAMYFCASRLASYEQYFGPGTRLTVT.

This clonotype was counted only a few times. Germline and junction disagree at one end, which may indicate a read error. The rearrangement uses TRBV12-3 or TRBV12-4 and TRBJ2-2; maybe TRBD2 (7 bases). This CDR3 spans 15 amino acids. The CDR3: CDSSLGGGDTGELFF. CDR3 DNA sequence: TGTGACAGCAGTTTAGGGGGGGGAGACACCGGGGAGCTGTTTTTT.

This clonotype was seen repeatedly, ten times or more. This chain uses TRBV20-1 with TRBJ1-2; D is undetermined. This CDR3 is 15 amino acids long. In germline, CDR1 is DFQATT, CDR2 SNEGSKA (reference sequence). V shed 0 bases and J shed 4 bases, with 15 bases lying between them. DNA for the CDR3: TGCAGTGCTAGAGATCCCGACAAAGTCCCCTATGGCTACACCTTC. Protein sequence: CSARDPDKVPYGYTF.

The genes are TRBV7-2 and TRBJ2-1, with a weak D call TRBD2 (6 bases). V shed 5 bases and J shed 6 bases, with 11 bases lying between them. Germline-derived CDR1 and CDR2 are SGHTA and FQGNSA. The CDR3 contains 13 residues. In DNA, the CDR3 is TGTGCCAGCAGCCCGGGACTGTCCAATGAGCAGTTCTTC. It specifies CASSPGLSNEQFF. The full variable domain, rest sourced from reference TRBV7-2 and TRBJ2-1, is GAGVSQSPSNKVTEKGKDVELRCDPISGHTALYWYRQSLGQGLEFLIYFQGNSAPDKSGLPSDRFSAERTGGSVSTLTIQRTQQEDSAVYLCASSPGLSNEQFFGPGTRLTVL.

The V and J genes are TRBV10-3 and TRBJ2-7; perhaps TRBD2 as D (5 bases). V lost 0 bases and J 6 bases, leaving 15 bases between the germline ends. Germline lookup yields CDR1 ENHRY and CDR2 SYGVKD. The CDR3 totals 15 residues. The CDR3 bases are TGTGCCATCAGTGAGTCGACGTTGCGGGTCGGCGAGCAGTACTTC. Its protein product is CAISESTLRVGEQYF.

CDR3 region: CASKRTGFPYEQYF. The CDR3 region has the DNA TGTGCCAGCAAACGGACAGGGTTTCCCTACGAGCAGTACTTC. The chain employs TRBV7-3 and TRBJ2-7; 8 bases align to TRBD1. V gave up 7 bases and J gave up 2 bases; unmatched junction bases: 7. Germline V gives CDR1 SGHTA, CDR2 FQGTGA. CDR3 length: 14 amino acids.